This TCR beta chain was sequenced in a study of memory CD4+ T cells and cytomegalovirus serostatus. Study-level results: The CMV-associated TCR signature appears largely within the CD4+ memory repertoire.

A word on this clone: Its antigen is still unknown.

Using immunoSEQ multiplex PCR, the repertoire was profiled, and TCRdb retains in-frame clones only, with some absent. The profile shows 55,000 or so clones, over 70% of them singletons. The sort gate was single viable CD3+CD4+CD8-CD45RO+ cells for memory CD4+ T cells. V shed 5 bases and J 1 base; nucleotides not matched to a gene: 2. Germline V gives CDR1 SEHNR, CDR2 FQNEAQ (reference sequence). The CDR3 runs 15 residues. V gene TRBV7-9 combines with J gene TRBJ2-6; 7 bases are shared with TRBD1. The TCR was taken from an adult in good health and CMV-seropositive. Sequencing was done on a sample of memory CD4+ T cells from blood. The DNA for the CDR3 is TGTGCCAGCAGCCACAGGGGATCTGGGGCCAACGTCCTGACTTTC. This codes for CASSHRGSGANVLTF.